Shown below are 2 T cell receptor beta chains from a single sample sequenced in a study of CD8+ T cells in alopecia areata. As to treatment: oral pan-JAK inhibitor, 5-10 mg twice daily. Extraction and reverse transcription of RNA yielded cDNA as the sequencing template. This table comes from immunoSEQ multiplex PCR, and its TCRdb copy is limited to in-frame clones, with some not included. The sample holds roughly 250,000 clones, 50% to 75% seen once. The sequenced sample was CD4+ T cells sorted from blood, obtained around week 54, from a patient treated with tofacitinib. Every receptor here comes from a human donor with alopecia areata.

In this sample, this clone turned up a few times. V and J are TRBV6-1 and TRBJ1-1, with TRBD1 as a possible D gene (5 bases). This CDR3 comprises 13 residues. Germline V gene sequence: CDR1 MNHNS, CDR2 SASEGT. V lost 6 bases and J 5 bases, leaving 13 bases between the germline ends. In DNA, the CDR3 is TGTGCCAGCAGCCGACAGATGGATACTGAAGCTTTCTTT. This translates into CASSRQMDTEAFF.

This sequence joins TRBV5-6 and TRBJ2-3; D gene unclear. Trimming pared 0 bases from V and 0 bases from J, leaving 2 bases between. The CDR3 runs 13 residues. In germline, CDR1 is SGHDT, CDR2 YYEEEE. CDR3 bases: TGTGCCAGCAGCTTGGGGAGCACAGATACGCAGTATTTT. It codes for CASSLGSTDTQYF.